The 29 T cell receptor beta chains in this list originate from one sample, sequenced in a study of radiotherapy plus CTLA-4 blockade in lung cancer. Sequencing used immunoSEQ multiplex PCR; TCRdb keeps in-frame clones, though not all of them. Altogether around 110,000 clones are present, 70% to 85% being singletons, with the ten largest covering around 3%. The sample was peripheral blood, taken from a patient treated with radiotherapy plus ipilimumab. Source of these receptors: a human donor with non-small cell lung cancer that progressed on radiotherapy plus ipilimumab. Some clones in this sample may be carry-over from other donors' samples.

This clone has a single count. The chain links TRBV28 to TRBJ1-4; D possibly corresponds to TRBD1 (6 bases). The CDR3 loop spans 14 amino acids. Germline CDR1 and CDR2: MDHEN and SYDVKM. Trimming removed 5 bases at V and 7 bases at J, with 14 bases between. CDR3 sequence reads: CASSTPGALEKLFF. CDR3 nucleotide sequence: TGTGCCAGCAGTACGCCAGGGGCGCTTGAAAAACTGTTTTTT.

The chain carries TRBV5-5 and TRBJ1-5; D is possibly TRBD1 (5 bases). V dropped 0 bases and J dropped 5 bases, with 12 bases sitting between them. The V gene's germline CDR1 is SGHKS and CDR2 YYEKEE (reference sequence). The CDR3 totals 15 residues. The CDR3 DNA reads TGTGCCAGCAGCTTGGGGGACCCCGAGGATCAGCCCCAGCATTTT. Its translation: CASSLGDPEDQPQHF. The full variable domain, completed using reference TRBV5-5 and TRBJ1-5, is DAGVTQSPTHLIKTRGQQVTLRCSPISGHKSVSWYQQVLGQGPQFIFQYYEKEERGRGNFPDRFSARQFPNYSSELNVNALLLGDSALYLCASSLGDPEDQPQHFGDGTRLSIL.

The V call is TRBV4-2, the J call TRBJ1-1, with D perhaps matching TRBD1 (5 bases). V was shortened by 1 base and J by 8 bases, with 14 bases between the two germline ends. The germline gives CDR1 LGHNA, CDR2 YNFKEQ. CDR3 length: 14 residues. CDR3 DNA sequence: TGTGCCAGCAGCCAAGGGGAGTTTCGGACAGAAGCTTTCTTT. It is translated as CASSQGEFRTEAFF.

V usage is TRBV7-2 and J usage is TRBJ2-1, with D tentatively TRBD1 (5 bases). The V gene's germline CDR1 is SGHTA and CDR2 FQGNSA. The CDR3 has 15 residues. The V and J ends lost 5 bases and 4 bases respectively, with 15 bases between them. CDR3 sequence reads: CASSPRQTLYNEQFF. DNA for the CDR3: TGTGCCAGCAGCCCCCGACAGACCCTATACAATGAGCAGTTCTTC.

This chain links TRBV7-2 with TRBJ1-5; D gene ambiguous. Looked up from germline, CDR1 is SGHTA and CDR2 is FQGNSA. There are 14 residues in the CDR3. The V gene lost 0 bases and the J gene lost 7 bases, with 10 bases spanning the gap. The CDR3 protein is CASSLAAGGQPQHF. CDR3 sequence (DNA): TGTGCCAGCAGCTTAGCGGCGGGAGGGCAGCCCCAGCATTTT.

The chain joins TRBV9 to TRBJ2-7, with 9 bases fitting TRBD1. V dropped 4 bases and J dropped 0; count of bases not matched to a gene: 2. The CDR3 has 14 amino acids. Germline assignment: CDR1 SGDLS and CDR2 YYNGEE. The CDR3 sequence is CASSRGQGSYEQYF. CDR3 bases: TGTGCCAGCAGCCGGGGACAGGGCTCCTACGAGCAGTACTTC.

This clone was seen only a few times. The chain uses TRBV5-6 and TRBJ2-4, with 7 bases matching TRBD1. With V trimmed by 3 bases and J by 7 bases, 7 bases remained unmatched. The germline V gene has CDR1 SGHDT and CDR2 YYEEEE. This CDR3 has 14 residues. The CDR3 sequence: CASSSSGGVNIQYF. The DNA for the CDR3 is TGTGCCAGCAGCTCTTCAGGGGGAGTCAACATTCAGTACTTC.

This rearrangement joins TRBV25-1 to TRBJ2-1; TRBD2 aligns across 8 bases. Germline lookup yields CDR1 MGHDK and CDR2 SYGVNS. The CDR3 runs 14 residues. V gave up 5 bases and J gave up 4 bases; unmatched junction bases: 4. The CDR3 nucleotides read TGTGCCAGCAGTCGTAGCGGGACATACAATGAGCAGTTCTTC. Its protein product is CASSRSGTYNEQFF.

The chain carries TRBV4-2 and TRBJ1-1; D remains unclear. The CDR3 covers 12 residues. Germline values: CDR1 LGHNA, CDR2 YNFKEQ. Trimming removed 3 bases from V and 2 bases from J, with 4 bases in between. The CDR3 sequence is CASSQGNTEAFF. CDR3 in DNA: TGTGCCAGCAGCCAGGGTAACACTGAAGCTTTCTTT.

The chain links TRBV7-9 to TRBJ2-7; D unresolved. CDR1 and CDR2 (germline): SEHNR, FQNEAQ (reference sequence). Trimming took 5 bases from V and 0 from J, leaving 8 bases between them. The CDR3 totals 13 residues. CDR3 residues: CASSAPGSYEQYF. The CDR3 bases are TGTGCCAGCAGCGCCCCAGGCTCCTACGAGCAGTACTTC.

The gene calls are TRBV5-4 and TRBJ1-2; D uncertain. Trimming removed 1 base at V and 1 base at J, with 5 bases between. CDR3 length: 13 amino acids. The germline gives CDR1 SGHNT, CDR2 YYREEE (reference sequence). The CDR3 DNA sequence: TGTGCCAGCAGCTTGTCAAATAACTATGGCTACACCTTC. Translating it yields CASSLSNNYGYTF.

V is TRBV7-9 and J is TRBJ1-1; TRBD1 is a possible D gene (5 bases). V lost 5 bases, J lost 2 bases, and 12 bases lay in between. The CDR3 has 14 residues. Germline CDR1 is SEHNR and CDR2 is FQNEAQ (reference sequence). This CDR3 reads CASSQTTVNTEAFF. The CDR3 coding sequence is TGTGCCAGCAGCCAAACGACAGTTAACACTGAAGCTTTCTTT. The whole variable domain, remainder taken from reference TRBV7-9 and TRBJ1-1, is DTGVSQNPRHKITKRGQNVTFRCDPISEHNRLYWYRQTLGQGPEFLTYFQNEAQLEKSRLLSDRFSAERPKGSFSTLEIQRTEQGDSAMYLCASSQTTVNTEAFFGQGTRLTVV.

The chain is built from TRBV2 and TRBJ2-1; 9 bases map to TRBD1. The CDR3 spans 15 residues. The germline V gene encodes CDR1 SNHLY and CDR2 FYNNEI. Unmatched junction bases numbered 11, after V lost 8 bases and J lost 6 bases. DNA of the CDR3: TGTGCCAGCGTCCTACAGGGGGCCGGCGTCAATGAGCAGTTCTTC. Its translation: CASVLQGAGVNEQFF. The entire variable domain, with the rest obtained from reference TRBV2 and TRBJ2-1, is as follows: EPEVTQTPSHQVTQMGQEVILRCVPISNHLYFYWYRQILGQKVEFLVSFYNNEISEKSEIFDDQFSVERPDGSNFTLKIRSTKLEDSAMYFCASVLQGAGVNEQFFGPGTRLTVL.

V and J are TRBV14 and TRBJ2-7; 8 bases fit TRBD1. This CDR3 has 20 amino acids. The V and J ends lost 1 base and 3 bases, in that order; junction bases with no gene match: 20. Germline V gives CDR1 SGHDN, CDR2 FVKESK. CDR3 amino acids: CASSQATRTGISLGIYEQYF. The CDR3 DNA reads TGTGCCAGCAGCCAAGCTACCCGGACAGGGATTTCCTTGGGAATCTACGAGCAGTACTTC.

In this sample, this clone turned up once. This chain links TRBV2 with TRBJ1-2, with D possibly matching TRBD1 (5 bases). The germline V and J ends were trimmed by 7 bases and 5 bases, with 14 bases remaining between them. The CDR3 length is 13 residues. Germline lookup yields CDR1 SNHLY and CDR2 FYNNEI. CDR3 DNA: TGTGCCAGCAATAGGGGTAGTGAGTATGGCTACACCTTC. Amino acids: CASNRGSEYGYTF.

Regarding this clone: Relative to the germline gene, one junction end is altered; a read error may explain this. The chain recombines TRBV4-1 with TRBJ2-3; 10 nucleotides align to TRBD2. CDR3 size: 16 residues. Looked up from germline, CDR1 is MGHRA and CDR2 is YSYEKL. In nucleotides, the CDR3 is TGCGCCAGCAGCTCCCGAGCGGGGGGGGTTGGAGATGCGCAGTATTTT. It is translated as CASSSRAGGVGDAQYF.

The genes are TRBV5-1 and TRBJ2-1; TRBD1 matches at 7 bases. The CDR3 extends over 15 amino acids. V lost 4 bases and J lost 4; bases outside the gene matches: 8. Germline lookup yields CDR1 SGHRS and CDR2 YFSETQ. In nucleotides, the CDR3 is TGCGCCAGCAGCCTCAACGACAGGGCGTACAATGAGCAGTTCTTC. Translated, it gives CASSLNDRAYNEQFF.

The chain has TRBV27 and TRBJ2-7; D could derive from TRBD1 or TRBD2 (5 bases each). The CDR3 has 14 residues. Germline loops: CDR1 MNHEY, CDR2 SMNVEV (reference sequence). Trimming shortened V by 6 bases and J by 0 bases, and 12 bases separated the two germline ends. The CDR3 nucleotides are TGTGCCAGCAGACCGGGACGGTACTCCTACGAGCAGTACTTC. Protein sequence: CASRPGRYSYEQYF.

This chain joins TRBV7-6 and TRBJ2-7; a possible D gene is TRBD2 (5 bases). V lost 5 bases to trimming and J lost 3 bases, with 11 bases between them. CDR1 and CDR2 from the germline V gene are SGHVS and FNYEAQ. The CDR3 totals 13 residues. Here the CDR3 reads CASSTRAGYEQYF. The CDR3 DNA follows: TGTGCCAGCAGCACCCGGGCGGGCTACGAGCAGTACTTC.

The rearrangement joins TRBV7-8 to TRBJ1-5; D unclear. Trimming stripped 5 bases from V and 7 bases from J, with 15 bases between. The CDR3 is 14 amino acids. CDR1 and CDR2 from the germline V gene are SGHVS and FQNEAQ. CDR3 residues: CASSGAWDLQPQHF. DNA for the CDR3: TGTGCCAGCAGCGGCGCTTGGGATCTGCAGCCCCAGCATTTT.

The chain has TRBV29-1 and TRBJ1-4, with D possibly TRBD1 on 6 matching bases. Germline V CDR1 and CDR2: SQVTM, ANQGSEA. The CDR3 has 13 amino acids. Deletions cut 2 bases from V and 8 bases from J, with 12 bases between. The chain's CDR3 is CSVEPGVGEKLFF. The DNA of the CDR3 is TGCAGCGTTGAACCAGGGGTCGGGGAAAAACTGTTTTTT. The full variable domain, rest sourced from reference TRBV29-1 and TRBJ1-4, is SAVISQKPSRDICQRGTSLTIQCQVDSQVTMMFWYRQQPGQSLTLIATANQGSEATYESGFVIDKFPISRPNLTFSTLTVSNMSPEDSSIYLCSVEPGVGEKLFFGSGTQLSVL.

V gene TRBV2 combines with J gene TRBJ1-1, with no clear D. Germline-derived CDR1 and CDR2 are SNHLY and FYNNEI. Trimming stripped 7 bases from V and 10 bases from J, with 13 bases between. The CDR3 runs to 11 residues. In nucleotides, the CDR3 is TGTGCCAGCAATTGGGCACATCCAGCTTTCTTT. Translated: CASNWAHPAFF.

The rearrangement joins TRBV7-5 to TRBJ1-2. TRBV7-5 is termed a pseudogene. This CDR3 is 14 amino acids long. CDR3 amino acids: CARSNIWGAYGYTF. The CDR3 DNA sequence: TGTGCCAGAAGCAATATCTGGGGGGCCTATGGCTACACCTTC.

The CDR3 nucleotides are TGTGCCGGCGGGGGGAACACAGATACGCAGTATTTT. Its translation: CAGGGNTDTQYF. The chain links TRBV5-4 to TRBJ2-3; 8 bases agree with TRBD2. V gave up 10 bases and J gave up 2 bases; unmatched junction bases: 3. The CDR3 is 12 residues long. Germline V gene sequence: CDR1 SGHNT, CDR2 YYREEE (reference sequence).

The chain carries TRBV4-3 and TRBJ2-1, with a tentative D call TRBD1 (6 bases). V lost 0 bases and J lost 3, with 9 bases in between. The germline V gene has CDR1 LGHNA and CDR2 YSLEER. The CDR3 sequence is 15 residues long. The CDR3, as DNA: TGCGCCAGCAGCCAAGATTGGGACAACTACAATGAGCAGTTCTTC. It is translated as CASSQDWDNYNEQFF.

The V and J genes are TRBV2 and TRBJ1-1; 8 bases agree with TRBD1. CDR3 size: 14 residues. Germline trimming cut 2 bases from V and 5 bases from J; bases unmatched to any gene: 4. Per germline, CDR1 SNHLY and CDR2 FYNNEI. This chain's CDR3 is CASSEQGARTEAFF. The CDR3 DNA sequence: TGTGCCAGCAGTGAACAGGGGGCAAGGACTGAAGCTTTCTTT.

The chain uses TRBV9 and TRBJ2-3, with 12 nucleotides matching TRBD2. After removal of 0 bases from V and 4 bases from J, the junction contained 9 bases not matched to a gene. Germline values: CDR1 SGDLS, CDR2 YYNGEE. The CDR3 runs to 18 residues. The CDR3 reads CASSVDPSGGAGSDTQYF. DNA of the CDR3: TGTGCCAGCAGCGTAGACCCTAGCGGGGGGGCAGGATCAGATACGCAGTATTTT.

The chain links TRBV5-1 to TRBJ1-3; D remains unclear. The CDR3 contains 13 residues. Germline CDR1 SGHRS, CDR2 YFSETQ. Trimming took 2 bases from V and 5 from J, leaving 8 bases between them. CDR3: CASSFGPRNTIYF. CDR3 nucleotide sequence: TGCGCCAGCAGCTTCGGACCAAGAAACACCATATATTTT.

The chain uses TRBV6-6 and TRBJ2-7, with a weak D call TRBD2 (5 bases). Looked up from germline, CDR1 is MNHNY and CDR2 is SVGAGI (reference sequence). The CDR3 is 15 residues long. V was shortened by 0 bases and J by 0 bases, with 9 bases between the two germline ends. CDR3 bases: TGTGCCAGCAGTTACTCTGGACGGGGCTCCTACGAGCAGTACTTC. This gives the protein CASSYSGRGSYEQYF.